The 4 T cell receptor beta chains listed next were all sequenced from one sample in a study of cytomegalovirus exposure and HLA in healthy donors. It was with 60 Vbeta and 13 Jbeta primers that the PCR ran. Using immunoSEQ multiplex PCR, the repertoire was profiled, and TCRdb retains in-frame clones only, with some absent. The profile shows 280,000 or so clones, 70% to 90% of them singletons. The sample was PBMCs. These receptors came from a woman younger than 35 in good health and CMV-seronegative.

The rearrangement joins TRBV9 to TRBJ1-3, with no clear D. The CDR3 sequence is 14 residues long. Trimming shortened V by 3 bases and J by 0 bases, and 7 bases separated the two germline ends. Per the germline V gene, CDR1 is SGDLS and CDR2 is YYNGEE. The CDR3 coding sequence is TGTGCCAGCAGCGGAGGGCGCTCTGGAAACACCATATATTTT. Translating gives CASSGGRSGNTIYF.

V gene TRBV5-4 combines with J gene TRBJ2-7; 8 bases align to TRBD1. The CDR3 sequence is 14 residues long. The V gene's germline CDR1 is SGHNT and CDR2 YYREEE (reference sequence). With 0 bases clipped from V and 3 bases from J, the junction kept 2 bases outside the gene matches. The CDR3 sequence: CASSLDRGYYEQYF. CDR3 nucleotides: TGTGCCAGCAGCTTGGACAGGGGGTACTACGAGCAGTACTTC.

The chain employs TRBV29-1 and TRBJ1-2; D gene uncertain. This CDR3 contains 11 residues. Germline values: CDR1 SQVTM, CDR2 ANQGSEA. The ends were cut back, 2 bases at V and 7 bases at J, with 8 bases in the middle. CDR3: CSVERVPGYTF. Written as DNA, the CDR3 is TGCAGCGTTGAACGAGTTCCTGGCTACACCTTC.

The rearrangement uses TRBV7-9 and TRBJ1-1, with D uncertain. The CDR3 covers 15 residues. V lost 5 bases to trimming and J lost 5 bases, with 18 bases between them. Germline CDR1 SEHNR, CDR2 FQNEAQ (reference sequence). CDR3: CASSPWVGEVTEAFF. As DNA, the CDR3 is TGTGCCAGCAGCCCGTGGGTCGGAGAAGTGACTGAAGCTTTCTTT. The full variable domain, rest sourced from reference TRBV7-9 and TRBJ1-1, is DTGVSQNPRHKITKRGQNVTFRCDPISEHNRLYWYRQTLGQGPEFLTYFQNEAQLEKSRLLSDRFSAERPKGSFSTLEIQRTEQGDSAMYLCASSPWVGEVTEAFFGQGTRLTVV.